This T cell receptor (beta chain) was identified in a study of CD8+ T cells in alopecia areata. Looking at the study overall: Those patients who were treated received oral tofacitinib, which was given at 5 to 10 mg twice daily for moderate-to-severe alopecia areata. Broader study findings: In lesional scalp, particularly from alopecia totalis/universalis, clonality was higher than in normal scalp.

TCR sequencing used cDNA made by reverse transcription of extracted RNA. The assay was immunoSEQ multiplex PCR, and TCRdb's table has in-frame clones only and misses some. The sample has approximately 65,000 clones, approximately 43% seen once. Researchers gathered lesional scalp punch biopsies and peripheral blood from patients with alopecia areata. This CDR3 spans 14 amino acids. The V gene's germline CDR1 is SGDLS and CDR2 YYNGEE. The V and J ends lost 3 bases and 8 bases respectively, with 17 bases between them. Notes on this clone: The antigen is not known.

The clonotype originates from a human donor with alopecia areata. The chain employs TRBV9 and TRBJ1-2; D perhaps matches TRBD1 (6 bases). The sequencing here drew on CD8+ T cells sorted from blood, taken at week 0. The CDR3 reads CASSDGWGPSGYTF. Written as DNA, the CDR3 is TGTGCCAGCAGCGATGGGTGGGGGCCCAGCGGCTACACCTTC.